Given below is one T cell receptor beta chain in context. The antigen remains undetermined. The CDR3 sequence is 14 residues long. Trimming removed 2 bases from V and 1 base from J, with 10 bases in between. Germline V CDR1 and CDR2: GTSNPN, SVGIG (reference sequence). Reverse transcription of roughly 0.45 to 1 ug RNA used random hexamers. TCRdb itself ran the immunoSEQ multiplex PCR reads through MiXCR, one entry per CDR3 protein. Among roughly 250,000 distinct CDR3 sequences listed, about 95% were seen once. This sample stems from a study of CD8 T cells in Susac syndrome. Study-wide results and limits: The CD4+ T cell repertoires, which came from Susac syndrome patients, showed no sign of clonal expansion.

Sequenced material: CD4+ T cells from PBMCs. The TCR sequence derives from a human donor with Susac syndrome. J is TRBJ2-3 and V is TRBV30; D is possibly TRBD1 or TRBD2 (5 bases each). CDR3 bases: TGTGCCTGGAGTATGGGGGACGGCACAGATACGCAGTATTTT. Translation: CAWSMGDGTDTQYF.